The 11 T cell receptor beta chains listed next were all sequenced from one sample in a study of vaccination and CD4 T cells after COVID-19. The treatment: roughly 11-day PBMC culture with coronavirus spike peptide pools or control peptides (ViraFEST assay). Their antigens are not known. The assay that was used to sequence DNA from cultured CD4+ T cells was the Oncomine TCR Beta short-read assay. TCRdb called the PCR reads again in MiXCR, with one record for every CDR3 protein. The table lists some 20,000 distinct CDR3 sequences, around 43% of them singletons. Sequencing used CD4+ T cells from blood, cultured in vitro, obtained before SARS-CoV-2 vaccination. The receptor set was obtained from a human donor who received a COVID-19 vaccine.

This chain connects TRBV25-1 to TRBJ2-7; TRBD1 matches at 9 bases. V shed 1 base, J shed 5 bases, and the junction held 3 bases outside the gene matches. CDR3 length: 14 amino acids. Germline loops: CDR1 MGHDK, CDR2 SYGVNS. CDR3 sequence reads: CASSEWTGDDEQYF. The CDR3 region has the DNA TGTGCCAGCAGTGAATGGACAGGGGACGACGAGCAGTACTTC.

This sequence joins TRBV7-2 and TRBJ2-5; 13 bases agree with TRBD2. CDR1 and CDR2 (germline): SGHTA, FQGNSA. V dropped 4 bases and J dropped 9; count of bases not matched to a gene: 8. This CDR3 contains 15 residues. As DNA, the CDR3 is TGTGCCAGCAGCTCGGGACTAGCGGGGCCCAGGGCCCAGTACTTC. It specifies CASSSGLAGPRAQYF.

The CDR3 DNA sequence: TGCAGTGCTAGAAAGGCAACGAACACTGAAGCTTTCTTT. Translating it yields CSARKATNTEAFF. The chain is built from TRBV20-1 and TRBJ1-1; D unresolved. V dropped 2 bases and J dropped 1 base, with 8 bases sitting between them. The CDR3 is made up of 13 amino acids. In germline, CDR1 is DFQATT, CDR2 SNEGSKA (reference sequence).

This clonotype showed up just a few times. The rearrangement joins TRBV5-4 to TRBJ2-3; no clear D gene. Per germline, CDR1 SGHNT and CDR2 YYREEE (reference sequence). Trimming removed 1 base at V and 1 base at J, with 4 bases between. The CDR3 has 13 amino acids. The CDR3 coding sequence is TGTGCCAGCAGCTTGAGGGGCACAGATACGCAGTATTTT. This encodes CASSLRGTDTQYF.

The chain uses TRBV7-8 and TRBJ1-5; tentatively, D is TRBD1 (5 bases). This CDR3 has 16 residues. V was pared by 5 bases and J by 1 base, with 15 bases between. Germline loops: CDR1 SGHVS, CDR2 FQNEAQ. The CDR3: CASSPRLWGSNQPQHF. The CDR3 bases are TGTGCCAGCAGCCCCAGGCTTTGGGGGAGCAATCAGCCCCAGCATTTT.

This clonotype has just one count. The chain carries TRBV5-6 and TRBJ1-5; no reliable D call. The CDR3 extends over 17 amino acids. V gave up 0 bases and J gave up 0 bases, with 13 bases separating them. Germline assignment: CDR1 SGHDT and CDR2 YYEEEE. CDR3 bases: TGTGCCAGCAGCTTGGCCGGGGTAGATTATAGCAATCAGCCCCAGCATTTT. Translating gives CASSLAGVDYSNQPQHF.

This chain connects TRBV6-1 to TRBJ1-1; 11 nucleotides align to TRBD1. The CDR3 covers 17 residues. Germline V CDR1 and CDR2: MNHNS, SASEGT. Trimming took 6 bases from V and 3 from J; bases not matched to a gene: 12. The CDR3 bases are TGTGCCAGCAGCCCCAGGACAGGGGGCTTAGGGGACACTGAAGCTTTCTTT. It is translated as CASSPRTGGLGDTEAFF.

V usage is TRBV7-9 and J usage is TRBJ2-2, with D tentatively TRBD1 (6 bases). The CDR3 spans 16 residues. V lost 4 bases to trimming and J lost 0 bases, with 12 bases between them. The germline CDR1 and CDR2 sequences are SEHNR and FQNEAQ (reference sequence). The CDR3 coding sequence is TGTGCCAGCAGCTCAACCGGGACACCGAACACCGGGGAGCTGTTTTTT. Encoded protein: CASSSTGTPNTGELFF.

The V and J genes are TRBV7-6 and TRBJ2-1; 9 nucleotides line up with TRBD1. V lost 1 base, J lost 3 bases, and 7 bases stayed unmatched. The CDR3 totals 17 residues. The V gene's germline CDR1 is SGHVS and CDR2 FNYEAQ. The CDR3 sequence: CASSLVRLTGGYNEQFF. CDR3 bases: TGTGCCAGCAGCTTAGTTAGATTGACAGGGGGCTACAATGAGCAGTTCTTC.

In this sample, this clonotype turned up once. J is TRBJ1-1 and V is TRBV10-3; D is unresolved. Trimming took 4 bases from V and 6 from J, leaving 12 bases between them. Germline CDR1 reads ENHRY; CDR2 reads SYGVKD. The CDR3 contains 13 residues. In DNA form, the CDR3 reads TGTGCCATCAGTGGGACCGAAATGGCTGAAGCTTTCTTT. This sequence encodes CAISGTEMAEAFF.

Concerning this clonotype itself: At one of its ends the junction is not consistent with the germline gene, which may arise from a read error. The CDR3 DNA reads TGTGTCAGCAGCTCGTGGGACAGGGTGGCTCTAGGCTACACCTTC. It is translated as CVSSSWDRVALGYTF. This chain connects TRBV7-9 to TRBJ1-2, with TRBD1 identical over 9 bases. In germline, CDR1 is SEHNR, CDR2 FQNEAQ (reference sequence). CDR3 size: 15 residues.